One sample yielded the 27 T cell receptor beta chains listed below, sequenced in a study of T cell changes during pregnancy in multiple sclerosis. Profiling relied on immunoSEQ multiplex PCR, and the TCRdb table lists in-frame clones only, not all of them. The repertoire consists of approximately 29,000 clones, with under 95% occurring once and the leading ten covering 5% to 8%. The sample here was CD8+ T cells from peripheral blood mononuclear cells, taken before pregnancy. These receptors were obtained from a female donor with multiple sclerosis, enrolled in a pregnancy study.

V gene TRBV19 combines with J gene TRBJ2-1; 12 bases align to TRBD2. The CDR3 extends over 15 amino acids. J was trimmed by 7 bases and V by 3 bases; bases with no gene match: 4. CDR1 LNHDA and CDR2 SQIVND come from the germline V gene (reference sequence). The CDR3 DNA is TGTGCCAGTAGTATCCTAGCGGGAGGGAATAATGAGCAGTTCTTC. This sequence encodes CASSILAGGNNEQFF.

The chain carries TRBV19 and TRBJ1-3; the D gene is possibly TRBD1 (5 bases). The CDR3 is 15 amino acids. Between the trimmed V and J ends, which lost 5 bases and 0 bases, there was a span of 11 bases. Germline values: CDR1 LNHDA, CDR2 SQIVND (reference sequence). CDR3 region: CASSSTEFSGNTIYF. In nucleotides, the CDR3 is TGTGCCAGTAGTTCGACAGAGTTCTCTGGAAACACCATATATTTT.

Remarks on this clone: This sample includes further DNA sequences coding for the same CDR3. This chain links TRBV4-3 with TRBJ2-7; 8 positions agree with TRBD1. The germline V gene has CDR1 LGHNA and CDR2 YSLEER. This CDR3 is built from 14 residues. Trimming cost V 4 bases and J 0 bases; bases outside gene matches: 2. CDR3 in amino acids: CASSPGQGSYEQYF. In DNA, the CDR3 is TGCGCCAGCAGCCCCGGACAGGGCTCCTACGAGCAGTACTTC.

The genes are TRBV19 and TRBJ1-5; no clear D. The CDR3 length is 15 residues. Deletions cut 0 bases from V and 0 bases from J, with 6 bases between. Germline values: CDR1 LNHDA, CDR2 SQIVND (reference sequence). Written as DNA, the CDR3 is TGTGCCAGTAGTATAGACAGTTATAGCAATCAGCCCCAGCATTTT. Translating it yields CASSIDSYSNQPQHF.

V gene TRBV6-5 combines with J gene TRBJ1-4, with 9 bases lining up with TRBD1. This CDR3 is built from 16 residues. CDR1 and CDR2 (germline): MNHEY, SVGAGI. The J segment lost 6 bases and the V segment lost 2 bases, leaving 7 bases of the junction unmatched. The CDR3 reads CASSYTLTGGDEKLFF. The CDR3 DNA is TGTGCCAGCAGTTACACCCTGACAGGGGGGGATGAAAAACTGTTTTTT.

The V gene is TRBV5-4, the J gene TRBJ2-7, with TRBD2 matching 7 bases. Per the germline V gene, CDR1 is SGHNT and CDR2 is YYREEE (reference sequence). The CDR3 sequence is 18 residues long. The V and J ends lost 4 bases and 5 bases, in that order; junction bases with no gene match: 21. This CDR3 reads CASSPRFGGGPGIDEQYF. DNA of the CDR3: TGTGCCAGCAGCCCCCGATTTGGGGGAGGGCCTGGGATCGACGAGCAGTACTTC.

J is TRBJ2-4 and V is TRBV7-2; TRBD2 matches 9 bases. The V gene end was trimmed by 5 bases and the J gene end by 8 bases; junction bases not matched to a gene: 7. This CDR3 spans 14 amino acids. CDR1 is SGHTA, CDR2 FQGNSA, per germline. CDR3 nucleotides: TGTGCCAGCAGCCTGGCGGGGGGGCTAGACATTCAGTACTTC. Amino acid sequence: CASSLAGGLDIQYF.

CDR3 region: CASSQGSLNTIYF. The CDR3 coding sequence is TGTGCCAGCAGCCAAGGAAGCCTGAACACCATATATTTT. The rearrangement links TRBV14 to TRBJ1-3; no definite D call. The CDR3 runs 13 residues. V lost 1 base, J lost 7 bases, and 8 bases lay in between. Germline V gene lookup returns CDR1 SGHDN and CDR2 FVKESK.

The chain carries TRBV5-6 and TRBJ2-5, with 10 bases identical to TRBD2. There are 15 residues in the CDR3. V lost 4 bases, J lost 5 bases, and 8 bases stayed unmatched. CDR1 and CDR2 from the germline V gene are SGHDT and YYEEEE. The CDR3 protein is CASSTPTSGFETQYF. CDR3 DNA sequence: TGTGCCAGCAGCACACCGACTAGCGGGTTTGAGACCCAGTACTTC.

The V gene is TRBV5-4, the J gene TRBJ2-7; 10 bases agree with TRBD2. CDR1 SGHNT and CDR2 YYREEE come from the germline V gene (reference sequence). The CDR3 loop spans 14 amino acids. Trimming cost V 4 bases and J 3 bases; bases outside gene matches: 4. CDR3 residues: CASSGGLASYEQYF. The CDR3 nucleotides read TGTGCCAGCAGCGGGGGACTAGCGAGCTACGAGCAGTACTTC.

The chain has TRBV6-1 and TRBJ2-7; maybe TRBD1 (5 bases). The germline gives CDR1 MNHNS, CDR2 SASEGT. The CDR3 is 15 residues long. Trimming left V 2 bases short and J 6 bases short, with 17 bases between. The CDR3 nucleotides read TGTGCCAGCAGTGAACAGGCCGCGGAAGGGGTCGAGCAGTACTTC. It encodes CASSEQAAEGVEQYF.

This clone has just one count. This chain links TRBV21-1 with TRBJ1-2; TRBD1 is the table's D call and was not checked against the DNA. TRBV21-1 corresponds to a pseudogene. The CDR3 consists of 15 residues. CDR3: CASSKETGGRYGYTF. CDR3 DNA sequence: TGTGCCAGCAGCAAAGAGACAGGGGGACGCTATGGCTACACCTTC.

This clone was counted between two and nine times. This chain joins TRBV6-4 and TRBJ2-3; 12 bases map to TRBD2. The CDR3 contains 15 residues. Germline CDR1 is MRHNA and CDR2 is SNTAGT. With 5 bases clipped from V and 4 bases from J, the junction kept 4 bases outside the gene matches. CDR3 DNA sequence: TGTGCCAGCAGTCTGACTAGCGGGGGCCCAGATACGCAGTATTTT. The encoded protein is CASSLTSGGPDTQYF.

This sequence joins TRBV4-3 and TRBJ2-3; D perhaps matches TRBD2 (6 bases). CDR3 size: 15 residues. Trimming removed 0 bases at V and 11 bases at J, with 18 bases between. Germline lookup yields CDR1 LGHNA and CDR2 YSLEER. In DNA form, the CDR3 reads TGCGCCAGCAGCCAAGATCTAGCGCTAAAGCTGGGGCAGTATTTT. Its protein is CASSQDLALKLGQYF.

The J gene is TRBJ2-2, the V gene TRBV4-3; maybe TRBD1 (6 bases). The germline V gene encodes CDR1 LGHNA and CDR2 YSLEER. Trimming left V 4 bases short and J 6 bases short, with 15 bases between. The CDR3 has 15 amino acids. The CDR3 loop is CASSPKQGFAGELFF. CDR3 nucleotide sequence: TGCGCCAGCAGCCCGAAACAGGGATTTGCCGGGGAGCTGTTTTTT.

The chain is built from TRBV7-2 and TRBJ2-7; tentative D call: TRBD2 (6 bases). V was cut by 5 bases and J by 1 base, with 21 bases left in between. Germline V gene sequence: CDR1 SGHTA, CDR2 FQGNSA. This CDR3 contains 17 residues. The CDR3 region is CASSLPISGLISYEQYF. As DNA, the CDR3 is TGTGCCAGCAGCCTTCCTATTAGCGGCTTAATTTCCTACGAGCAGTACTTC.

The gene calls are TRBV27 and TRBJ2-1, with a weak D call TRBD1 (6 bases). V lost 6 bases to trimming and J lost 8 bases, with 14 bases between them. The germline gives CDR1 MNHEY, CDR2 SMNVEV (reference sequence). CDR3 length equals 13 residues. The CDR3 DNA is TGTGCCAGCAGACCACAGGGCCCGGATGAGCAGTTCTTC. This gives the protein CASRPQGPDEQFF.

This chain connects TRBV9 to TRBJ2-3; 9 nucleotides line up with TRBD2. CDR1 is SGDLS, CDR2 YYNGEE, per germline. This CDR3 has 16 amino acids. V lost 0 bases, J lost 2 bases, and 4 bases stayed unmatched. The DNA of the CDR3 is TGTGCCAGCAGCGTAGCCCCGGGACTAGCCACAGATACGCAGTATTTT. This translates into CASSVAPGLATDTQYF.

The chain employs TRBV27 and TRBJ2-5; 16 nucleotides agree with TRBD2. With the DNA end fitting TRBJ2-7 better, the J assignment may be wrong. This CDR3 is built from 16 residues. From germline, CDR1 is MNHEY and CDR2 SMNVEV (reference sequence). The CDR3 DNA sequence: TGTGCCAGCAGCGGGACTAGCGGGAGGGCCCCCTACGAGCAGTACTTC. Its protein product is CASSGTSGRAPYEQYF.

CDR3 sequence (DNA): TGTGCCAGCAGCGCCGGGGGCTCCTACGAGCAGTACTTC. Protein sequence: CASSAGGSYEQYF. This chain joins TRBV9 and TRBJ2-7, with a possible D match to TRBD2 (6 bases). V shed 3 bases and J shed 0 bases, with 7 bases lying between them. The length of the CDR3 is 13 residues. Germline CDR1 SGDLS, CDR2 YYNGEE. Complete variable domain (other parts from reference TRBV9 and TRBJ2-7): DSGVTQTPKHLITATGQRVTLRCSPRSGDLSVYWYQQSLDQGLQFLIQYYNGEERAKGNILERFSAQQFPDLHSELNLSSLELGDSALYFCASSAGGSYEQYFGPGTRLTVT.

The CDR3 region is CASRETGGSYGYTF. The CDR3 coding sequence is TGTGCCAGTAGGGAAACTGGGGGGAGCTATGGCTACACCTTC. The genes are TRBV19 and TRBJ1-2, with D perhaps TRBD1 (5 bases). Germline CDR1 is LNHDA and CDR2 is SQIVND (reference sequence). The V gene lost 6 bases and the J gene lost 4 bases, with 15 bases spanning the gap. The CDR3 runs 14 residues.

This chain uses TRBV9 with TRBJ2-6; the match to TRBD1 covers 8 bases. CDR3 length equals 20 residues. The V and J ends lost 2 bases and 1 base, in that order; junction bases with no gene match: 14. CDR1 and CDR2 (germline): SGDLS, YYNGEE. CDR3 sequence (DNA): TGTGCCAGCAGCGTCCCAAGTTCTCAGGGGGCAAGATCTGGGGCCAACGTCCTGACTTTC. Its translation: CASSVPSSQGARSGANVLTF.

This chain uses TRBV4-3 with TRBJ2-7; 8 nucleotides line up with TRBD2. Germline V CDR1 and CDR2: LGHNA, YSLEER. CDR3 length: 16 amino acids. After removal of 0 bases from V and 3 bases from J, the junction contained 7 bases not matched to a gene. The CDR3 sequence: CASSQDQASGHYEQYF. The CDR3 bases are TGCGCCAGCAGCCAAGATCAGGCTAGCGGGCACTACGAGCAGTACTTC.

V is TRBV2 and J is TRBJ2-3; 8 bases match TRBD2. V shed 5 bases, J shed 3 bases, and the junction held 7 bases outside the gene matches. The CDR3 spans 15 residues. Per the germline V gene, CDR1 is SNHLY and CDR2 is FYNNEI. This CDR3 is CASSKSGSKTDTQYF. The CDR3 DNA sequence: TGTGCCAGCAGTAAGAGCGGGAGTAAGACAGATACGCAGTATTTT.

The chain has TRBV7-9 and TRBJ1-2; D perhaps matches TRBD1 (5 bases). The CDR3 extends over 15 amino acids. In germline, CDR1 is SEHNR, CDR2 FQNEAQ (reference sequence). V gave up 5 bases and J gave up 6 bases, with 19 bases separating them. CDR3 sequence: CASSLGGGFEDGYTF. CDR3 DNA sequence: TGTGCCAGCAGCCTAGGCGGGGGATTTGAGGATGGCTACACCTTC.

By share of the sample, this clone is medium-sized (0.01 to 0.1%). The same CDR3 is also encoded by other DNA sequences in this sample. J is TRBJ2-7 and V is TRBV7-2; 10 bases are shared with TRBD2. CDR1 is SGHTA and CDR2 is FQGNSA in the germline V gene. J lost 3 bases, V lost 5 bases, and 4 bases had no gene match. This CDR3 has 14 residues. CDR3 sequence (DNA): TGTGCCAGCAGCGAGGGACTAGCGCTCTACGAGCAGTACTTC. This codes for CASSEGLALYEQYF.

V is TRBV6-5 and J is TRBJ1-5; a weak D match, TRBD1 (5 bases). V gave up 1 base and J gave up 4 bases, with 8 bases separating them. The CDR3 sequence is 14 residues long. Germline V CDR1 and CDR2: MNHEY, SVGAGI. The CDR3: CASSYLRGNQPQHF. Written as DNA, the CDR3 is TGTGCCAGCAGTTACTTACGGGGGAATCAGCCCCAGCATTTT.